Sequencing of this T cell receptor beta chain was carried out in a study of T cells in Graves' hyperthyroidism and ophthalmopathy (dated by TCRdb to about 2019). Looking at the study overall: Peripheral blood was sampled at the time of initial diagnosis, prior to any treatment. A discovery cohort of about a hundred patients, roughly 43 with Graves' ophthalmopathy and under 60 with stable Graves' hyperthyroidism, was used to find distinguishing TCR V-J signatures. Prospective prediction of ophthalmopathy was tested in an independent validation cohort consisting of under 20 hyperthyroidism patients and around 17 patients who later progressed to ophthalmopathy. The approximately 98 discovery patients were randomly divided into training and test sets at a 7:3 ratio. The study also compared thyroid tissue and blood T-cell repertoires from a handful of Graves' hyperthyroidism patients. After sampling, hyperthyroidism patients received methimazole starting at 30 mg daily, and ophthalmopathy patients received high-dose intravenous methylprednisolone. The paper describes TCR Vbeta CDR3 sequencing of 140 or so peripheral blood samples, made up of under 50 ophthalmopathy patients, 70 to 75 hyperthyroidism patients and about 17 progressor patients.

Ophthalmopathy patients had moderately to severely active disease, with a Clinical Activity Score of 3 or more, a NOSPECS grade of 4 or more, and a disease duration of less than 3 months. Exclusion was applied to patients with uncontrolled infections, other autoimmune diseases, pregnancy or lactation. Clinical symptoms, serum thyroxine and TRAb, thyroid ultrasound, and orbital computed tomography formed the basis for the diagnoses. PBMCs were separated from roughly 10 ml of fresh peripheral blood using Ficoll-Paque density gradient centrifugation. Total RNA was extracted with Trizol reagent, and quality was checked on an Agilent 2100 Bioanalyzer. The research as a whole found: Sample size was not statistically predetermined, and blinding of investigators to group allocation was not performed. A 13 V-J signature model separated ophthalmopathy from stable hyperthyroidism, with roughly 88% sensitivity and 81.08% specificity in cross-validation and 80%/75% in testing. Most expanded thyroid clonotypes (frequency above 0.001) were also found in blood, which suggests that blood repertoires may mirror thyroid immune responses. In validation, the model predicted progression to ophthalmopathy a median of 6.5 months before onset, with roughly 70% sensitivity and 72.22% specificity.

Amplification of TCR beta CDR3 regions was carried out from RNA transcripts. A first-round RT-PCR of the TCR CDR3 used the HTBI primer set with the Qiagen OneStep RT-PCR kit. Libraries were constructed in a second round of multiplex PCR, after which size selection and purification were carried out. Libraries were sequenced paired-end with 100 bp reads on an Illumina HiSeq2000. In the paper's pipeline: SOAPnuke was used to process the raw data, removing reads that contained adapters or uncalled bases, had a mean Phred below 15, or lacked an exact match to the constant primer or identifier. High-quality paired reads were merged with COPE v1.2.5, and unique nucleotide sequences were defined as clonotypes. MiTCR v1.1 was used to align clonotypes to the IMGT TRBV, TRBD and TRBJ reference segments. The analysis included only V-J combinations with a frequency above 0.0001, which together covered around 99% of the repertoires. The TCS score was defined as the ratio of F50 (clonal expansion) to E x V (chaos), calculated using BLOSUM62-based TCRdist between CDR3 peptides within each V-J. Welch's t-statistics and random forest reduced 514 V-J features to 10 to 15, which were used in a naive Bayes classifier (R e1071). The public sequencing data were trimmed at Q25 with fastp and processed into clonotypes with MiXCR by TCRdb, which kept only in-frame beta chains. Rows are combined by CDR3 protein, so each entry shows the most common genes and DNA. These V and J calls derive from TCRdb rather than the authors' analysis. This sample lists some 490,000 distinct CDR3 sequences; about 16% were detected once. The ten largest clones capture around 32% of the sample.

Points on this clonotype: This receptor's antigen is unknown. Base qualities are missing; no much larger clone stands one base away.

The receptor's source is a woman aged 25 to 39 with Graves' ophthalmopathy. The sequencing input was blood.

The DNA is TGCAGCGTTGTTAGACCCTCCTCCTACGAGCAGTACTTC. This sequence encodes CSVVRPSSYEQYF. The rearrangement joined TRBV29-1 to TRBJ2-7; no D gene is confidently identified. Including cysteine and phenylalanine, the CDR3 has 13 amino acids. Only CDR3 DNA remains: 39 bases, in frame from the first base. V and J lose 4 bases and 0 bases, and a span of 10 bases separates them. CDR1 SQVTM and CDR2 ANQGSEA are derived from the germline V gene.